A single sample is the source of the 21 T cell receptor beta chains below, sequenced in a study of blood T cell repertoires in COVID-19. The repertoire was sequenced with immunoSEQ multiplex PCR; TCRdb's copy has only in-frame clones and lacks some. The sample shows roughly 160,000 clones, over 70% of them seen only once. The specimen was PBMCs or T cells enriched from blood (not recorded which). The receptors were gathered from a woman in her 40s with acute COVID-19.

The rearrangement joins TRBV6-5 to TRBJ2-1; 13 bases are a match to TRBD2. Germline V gene sequence: CDR1 MNHEY, CDR2 SVGAGI. The junction had 7 bases not matched to a gene; V was cut back by 6 bases and J by 8 bases. CDR3 length equals 15 residues. In DNA, the CDR3 is TGTGCCAGCAGGCTCGGGACTAGCGGGATTTATGAGCAGTTCTTC. Its protein product is CASRLGTSGIYEQFF.

This clone was counted between two and nine times. This chain joins TRBV6-5 and TRBJ2-7, with 8 bases fitting TRBD1. With V trimmed by 5 bases and J by 1 base, 4 bases remained unmatched. CDR1 is MNHEY and CDR2 is SVGAGI in the germline V gene. The CDR3 has 14 amino acids. DNA for the CDR3: TGTGCCAGCAGTACCAGACAGGGGTCCTACGAGCAGTACTTC. Encoded protein: CASSTRQGSYEQYF.

V is TRBV14 and J is TRBJ1-2; D may be TRBD1 (6 bases). The CDR3 extends over 16 amino acids. Trimming left V 4 bases short and J 7 bases short, with 22 bases between. The germline V gene has CDR1 SGHDN and CDR2 FVKESK. The CDR3 is CASSPLDSPLLLGYTF. For the CDR3, the DNA is TGTGCCAGCAGCCCCTTGGACAGTCCCCTACTACTTGGCTACACCTTC. The full variable domain, rest sourced from reference TRBV14 and TRBJ1-2, is EAGVTQFPSHSVIEKGQTVTLRCDPISGHDNLYWYRRVMGKEIKFLLHFVKESKQDESGMPNNRFLAERTGGTYSTLKVQPAELEDSGVYFCASSPLDSPLLLGYTFGSGTRLTVV.

The genes are TRBV27 and TRBJ1-5, with D perhaps TRBD1 (5 bases). Looked up from germline, CDR1 is MNHEY and CDR2 is SMNVEV (reference sequence). The V end lost 4 bases, the J end lost 9 bases, and 13 bases lay between the germline ends. This CDR3 region has 13 residues. The CDR3 is CASSSQGRLPQHF. The CDR3 DNA follows: TGTGCCAGCAGTTCTCAGGGCCGGCTGCCCCAGCATTTT.

This clone was observed a single time. The V and J genes are TRBV2 and TRBJ2-1; D remains ambiguous. Germline V gives CDR1 SNHLY, CDR2 FYNNEI. The V and J ends lost 6 bases and 2 bases respectively, with 14 bases between them. The CDR3 contains 15 residues. The CDR3 nucleotides read TGTGCCAGCAGCGCCGAGCTGATAGCCTACAATGAGCAGTTCTTC. This codes for CASSAELIAYNEQFF.

This chain joins TRBV7-7 and TRBJ2-7; 8 bases agree with TRBD2. CDR1 and CDR2 (germline): SSHAT, FNYEAQ (reference sequence). The CDR3 runs to 16 residues. This CDR3 is CASSLRGKRGSYEQYV. The CDR3 DNA is TGTGCTAGCAGCTTAAGAGGGAAGCGGGGGTCCTACGAGCAGTACGTC.

The V call is TRBV28, the J call TRBJ2-3, with D maybe TRBD2 (6 bases). Germline CDR1 and CDR2: MDHEN and SYDVKM. This CDR3 has 15 amino acids. V lost 7 bases to trimming and J lost 5 bases, with 19 bases between them. In DNA, the CDR3 is TGTGCCAGCACCCGAAGGTCGGGAGAGGGAGATACGCAGTATTTT. This translates into CASTRRSGEGDTQYF.

The chain carries TRBV30 and TRBJ2-3; a weak D match, TRBD2 (5 bases). CDR1 and CDR2 from the germline V gene are GTSNPN and SVGIG (reference sequence). This CDR3 contains 14 residues. The V gene lost 1 base and the J gene lost 9 bases, with 17 bases spanning the gap. CDR3 in DNA: TGTGCCTGGAGTGGACACCCCCGCGGAGGAACGCAGTATTTT. It codes for CAWSGHPRGGTQYF.

The rearrangement uses TRBV6-1 and TRBJ2-2, with 8 bases fitting TRBD1. The CDR3 loop spans 16 amino acids. The germline CDR1 and CDR2 sequences are MNHNS and SASEGT. Trimming removed 2 bases from V and 4 bases from J; junction bases left unmatched: 6. The CDR3 here is CASSEQGALITGELFF. DNA for the CDR3: TGTGCCAGCAGTGAACAGGGGGCGCTTATCACCGGGGAGCTGTTTTTT.

The chain joins TRBV27 to TRBJ1-2; 9 bases map to TRBD1. The germline CDR1 and CDR2 sequences are MNHEY and SMNVEV (reference sequence). The CDR3 length is 14 residues. V dropped 3 bases and J dropped 5; count of bases not matched to a gene: 4. Here the CDR3 DNA reads TGTGCCAGCAGTTTGGGACAGGGTGAGTATGGCTACACCTTC. Translated: CASSLGQGEYGYTF.

The chain is built from TRBV5-1 and TRBJ2-7; D call uncertain. The V and J ends lost 0 bases and 0 bases respectively, with 10 bases between them. This CDR3 has 15 amino acids. The germline V gene encodes CDR1 SGHRS and CDR2 YFSETQ. The CDR3 DNA reads TGCGCCAGCAGCTTGGGGGCAGGCTACTCCTACGAGCAGTACTTC. The encoded protein is CASSLGAGYSYEQYF.

CDR3 protein: CASSQGGLAGADTQYF. Written as DNA, the CDR3 is TGCGCCAGCAGCCAAGGGGGACTAGCGGGAGCAGATACGCAGTATTTT. The chain joins TRBV4-1 to TRBJ2-3; TRBD2 aligns across 14 bases. Germline loops: CDR1 MGHRA, CDR2 YSYEKL. The CDR3 consists of 16 residues. The trim removed 1 base at V and 4 bases at J, leaving 1 base unmatched.

This clone was picked up one time. The rearrangement joins TRBV2 to TRBJ2-1, with 11 nucleotides matching TRBD2. The CDR3 length is 15 residues. The trim removed 7 bases at V and 6 bases at J, leaving 8 bases unmatched. The V gene's germline CDR1 is SNHLY and CDR2 FYNNEI. CDR3 in DNA: TGTGCCAGCATTTCCTGGGGACTAGCGGCCAATGAGCAGTTCTTC. Translated: CASISWGLAANEQFF.

This clone came up many times. The V call is TRBV4-2, the J call TRBJ2-1; D remains unclear. V was shortened by 0 bases and J by 8 bases, with 11 bases between the two germline ends. The CDR3 is made up of 14 amino acids. The germline CDR1 and CDR2 sequences are LGHNA and YNFKEQ. In nucleotides, the CDR3 is TGTGCCAGCAGCCAAGAAGCCCGACGGGATGAGCAGTTCTTC. It is translated as CASSQEARRDEQFF.

This chain links TRBV11-1 with TRBJ1-1; D is ambiguous. V lost 0 bases and J lost 5, with 10 bases in between. The CDR3 has 14 residues. Germline CDR1 reads SGHAT; CDR2 reads FQDESV (reference sequence). CDR3: CASSLALERTEAFF. CDR3 in DNA: TGTGCCAGCAGCTTAGCTTTGGAGAGAACTGAAGCTTTCTTT.

A few counts support this clone. The chain combines TRBV2 with TRBJ2-3; possible D gene TRBD1, 5 bases. Germline CDR1 reads SNHLY; CDR2 reads FYNNEI. The CDR3 spans 14 residues. V lost 5 bases to trimming and J lost 2 bases, with 11 bases between them. Written as DNA, the CDR3 is TGTGCCAGCAGTTGGACACAATCCACAGATACGCAGTATTTT. Translating it yields CASSWTQSTDTQYF. The complete variable domain, with remaining parts taken from reference TRBV2 and TRBJ2-3, reads EPEVTQTPSHQVTQMGQEVILRCVPISNHLYFYWYRQILGQKVEFLVSFYNNEISEKSEIFDDQFSVERPDGSNFTLKIRSTKLEDSAMYFCASSWTQSTDTQYFGPGTRLTVL.

The chain combines TRBV7-9 with TRBJ1-3, with 7 nucleotides matching TRBD1. Germline CDR1 reads SEHNR; CDR2 reads FQNEAQ (reference sequence). The CDR3 is 14 residues long. Unmatched junction bases numbered 4, after V lost 1 base and J lost 7 bases. The CDR3, as DNA: TGTGCCAGCAGCTTAGGGACAGGCGCTAACACCATATATTTT. Amino acid sequence: CASSLGTGANTIYF.

This clone was detected only once. The chain is built from TRBV4-2 and TRBJ1-2; D is uncertain. Germline V gene lookup returns CDR1 LGHNA and CDR2 YNFKEQ. This CDR3 has 13 amino acids. V lost 3 bases and J lost 8, with 13 bases in between. The CDR3 protein is CASSQEGLRGYTF. CDR3 DNA: TGTGCCAGCAGCCAGGAGGGTTTAAGGGGCTACACCTTC.

V and J are TRBV29-1 and TRBJ1-3, with D perhaps TRBD1 (6 bases). Trimming stripped 6 bases from V and 5 bases from J, with 14 bases between. Germline CDR1 reads SQVTM; CDR2 reads ANQGSEA. The CDR3 consists of 13 residues. CDR3 protein: CSVAGALRNTIYF. Here the CDR3 DNA reads TGCAGCGTGGCGGGGGCGCTTAGAAACACCATATATTTT.

This rearrangement joins TRBV6-5 to TRBJ2-3; 7 nucleotides line up with TRBD2. The CDR3 consists of 14 residues. Trimming took 4 bases from V and 6 from J; bases not matched to a gene: 7. The V gene's germline CDR1 is MNHEY and CDR2 SVGAGI. The CDR3 nucleotides read TGTGCCAGCAGTTTGCGGGAGAGGTTGGATACGCAGTATTTT. Protein sequence: CASSLRERLDTQYF.

The sample holds one count of this clone. This chain connects TRBV6-5 to TRBJ2-7, with D tentatively TRBD1 (5 bases). Deletions cut 6 bases from V and 2 bases from J, with 14 bases between. The CDR3 totals 14 residues. Germline assignment: CDR1 MNHEY and CDR2 SVGAGI. CDR3 DNA sequence: TGTGCCAGCAGCATCCTAGACAGCCCCTACGAGCAGTACTTC. Translating it yields CASSILDSPYEQYF.